This T cell receptor beta chain was obtained from a study of naive and memory T cell subsets (dated by TCRdb to 2016 to 2017). General notes on the study: In the figure summarizing the skin biopsy and whole blood samples, approximately ten blood donors, 7 tuberculin skin test biopsies and 3 saline control biopsies were reported. Skin biopsies were taken from tuberculin skin test sites or from saline-injected control sites and were processed for RNA extraction as described before. PCR2 was typically run as a SYBR Green qPCR and stopped at a set threshold, although low-input samples could use end-point PCR of around 6 cycles instead. What the authors observed across the whole study: The larger number of TCRs found at tuberculin skin test sites was interpreted as T cell infiltration of a delayed type IV hypersensitivity reaction. Details of skin biopsy collection and RNA processing were not given in the paper but were referenced to earlier studies. TCR sequences were reportedly recovered from both skin biopsy types, with far more TCRs at tuberculin skin test sites. The RNA-based method was acknowledged as potentially sensitive to TCR transcript changes with T cell activation and differentiation.

The sample holds many counts of this clonotype. Its antigen has not been determined. One base away there is no much larger clone; base qualities are not given. Taken with the paper, the label for treatment or condition translates to: skin biopsy from PPD injection site in Mantoux-positive individual. Before reverse transcription, total RNA that had not been cell sorted was treated with RQ1 DNase, with a target input of roughly 1 to 1,100 ng. The study described a robust, sensitive protocol for amplifying, sequencing and analyzing TCRs, using 3' ligation of a UMI-containing oligonucleotide to TCR cDNA. In individuals with a positive Mantoux test, tuberculin skin test biopsies were taken from sites that had been injected with PPD. Libraries were prepared from skin biopsies and whole blood so that pipeline robustness could be tested in samples in which T cells form a minority population. CDR1 SQVTM and CDR2 ANQGSEA were looked up in the germline V gene. Inclusive of the bounding cysteine and phenylalanine, the CDR3 is 12 residues long. Just the 36-base CDR3 DNA is kept, in frame starting at base 1. V is cut by 7 bases and J by 1 base, and the space between the germline ends is 10 bases.

The library relied on UMI-ligation and nested PCR. TCR RNA was reverse transcribed with SuperScript IV using alpha and beta constant region primers for the blood and skin samples. Four rounds of PCR, run with the SP2 primer together with nested alpha and beta constant region primers, were used to amplify the ligated cDNA. T4 RNA ligase 1 was used to ligate an oligonucleotide containing the Illumina SP2 primer and a UMI to the 3' end of the cDNA. The 12-nucleotide UMI was composed of two random hexamers separated by an eight-base spacer, which was included to prevent hairpin formation. From the second PCR onward, TCR alpha and beta chain libraries were processed separately and dual indexed for multiplexing. After pooling, the indexed libraries were analyzed by capillary electrophoresis and sequenced on either an Illumina MiSeq or NextSeq. To boost base diversity and improve cluster recognition, PhiX DNA at about 4.5-8% was spiked into the libraries. The source study handled its data this way. Demultiplexor took UMIs from read 2, joined the UMIs to the TCR sequence from read 1, and separated reads according to sample indices. V and J genes and V-J junctions were identified by Decombinator, and each TCR was assigned a five-part identifier that included V and J deletions. Collapsinator relied on UMIs to correct both sequencing errors and PCR amplification heterogeneity, producing a UMI-based abundance for each TCR. CDR3Translator turned identifiers into nucleotide sequence, translated that sequence into amino acids, and pulled out CDR3 regions based on terminal motifs. After normalization to the amount of input RNA, the error-corrected alpha and beta TCR counts from blood and from skin were compared. TCRdb trimmed the raw reads at Q25, called clones with MiXCR and kept productive beta chains. All rows with the same CDR3 protein become a single entry with the most common DNA and genes. The V and J calls and clone size are TCRdb's, not the authors'. The sample table contains roughly 18,000 distinct CDR3 sequences; only one count was recorded for 8.5% to 10% of them. Of the sample, under 7.5% falls within the top ten clones.

The receptor was derived from an adult in good health. Sequences were derived from skin, sampled from a tuberculin skin test site. The chain is made from TRBV29-1 and TRBJ2-5; TRBD1 is perhaps the D gene, given 6 matching bases. The DNA reads TGCAGCGCACGGACAGTCCAAGAGACCCAGTACTTC. Its amino acids are CSARTVQETQYF.